One sample yielded the 3 T cell receptor beta chains listed below, sequenced in a study of blood T cell repertoires in COVID-19. Assay: immunoSEQ multiplex PCR; the TCRdb copy retains only in-frame clones and omits some. The sample lists about 180,000 clones, over 75% occurring once. The sample consisted of peripheral blood. Every receptor here comes from a woman in her seventies with acute or convalescent COVID-19.

This clone showed up just a few times. J is TRBJ2-2 and V is TRBV2, with D possibly TRBD1 on 7 matching bases. V lost 10 bases and J 0 bases, leaving 12 bases between the germline ends. The CDR3 length is 14 residues. CDR1 SNHLY and CDR2 FYNNEI come from the germline V gene. Here the CDR3 DNA reads TGTGCCACGCGGGACAGAGCGAACACCGGGGAGCTGTTTTTT. Translated: CATRDRANTGELFF.

The chain recombines TRBV3-1 (or the pseudogene TRBV3-2) with TRBJ1-6, with D possibly being TRBD1 (6 bases). The V gene lost 1 base and the J gene lost 0 bases, with 13 bases spanning the gap. Germline assignment: CDR1 LGHDT and CDR2 YNNKEL (reference sequence). The CDR3 is 18 amino acids. As DNA, the CDR3 is TGTGCCAGCAGCCAAGTTGGGGGGGGCATCTCCTATAATTCACCCCTCCACTTT. It encodes CASSQVGGGISYNSPLHF.

The chain uses TRBV10-1 and TRBJ2-7, with D possibly being TRBD2 (6 bases). This CDR3 has 14 amino acids. From germline, CDR1 is WNHNN and CDR2 SYGVQD (reference sequence). Between the trimmed V and J ends, which lost 3 bases and 2 bases, there was a span of 11 bases. CDR3 nucleotide sequence: TGCGCCAGCAGTGACCCGGGAGAGGCCTACGAGCAGTACTTC. Protein product: CASSDPGEAYEQYF.